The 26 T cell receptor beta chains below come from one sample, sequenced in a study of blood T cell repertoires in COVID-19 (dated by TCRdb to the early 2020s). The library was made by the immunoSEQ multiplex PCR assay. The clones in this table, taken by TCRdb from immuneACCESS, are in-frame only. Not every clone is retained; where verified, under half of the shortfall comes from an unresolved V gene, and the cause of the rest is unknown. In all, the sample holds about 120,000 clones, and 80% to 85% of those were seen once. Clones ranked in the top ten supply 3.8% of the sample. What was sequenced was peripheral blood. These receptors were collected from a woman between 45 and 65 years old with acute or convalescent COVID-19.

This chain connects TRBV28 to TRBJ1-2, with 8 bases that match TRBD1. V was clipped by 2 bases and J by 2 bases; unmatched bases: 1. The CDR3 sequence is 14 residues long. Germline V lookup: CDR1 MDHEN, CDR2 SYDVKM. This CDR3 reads CASSLGTGNYGYTF. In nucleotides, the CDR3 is TGTGCCAGCAGTTTAGGGACAGGAAACTATGGCTACACCTTC.

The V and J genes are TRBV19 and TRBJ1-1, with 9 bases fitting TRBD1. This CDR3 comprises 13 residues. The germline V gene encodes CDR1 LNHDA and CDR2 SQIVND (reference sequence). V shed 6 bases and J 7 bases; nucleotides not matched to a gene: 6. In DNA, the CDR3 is TGTGCCAGTAGCTGGGACAGGGCGGGTGAAGCTTTCTTT. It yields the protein CASSWDRAGEAFF.

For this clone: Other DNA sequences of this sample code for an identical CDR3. The CDR3: CASSRGQSSNQPQHF. DNA of the CDR3: TGTGCCAGTAGTAGGGGACAGAGTAGCAATCAGCCCCAGCATTTT. The chain has TRBV19 and TRBJ1-5, with 7 bases matching TRBD1. After removal of 4 bases from V and 0 bases from J, the junction contained 3 bases not matched to a gene. This CDR3 is 15 amino acids long. The V gene's germline CDR1 is LNHDA and CDR2 SQIVND (reference sequence).

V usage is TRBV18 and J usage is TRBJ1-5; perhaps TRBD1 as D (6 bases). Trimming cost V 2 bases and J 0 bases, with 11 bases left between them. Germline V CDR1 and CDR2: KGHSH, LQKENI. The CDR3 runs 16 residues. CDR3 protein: CASSPADRLSNQPQHF. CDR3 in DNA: TGTGCCAGCTCACCAGCGGACAGACTTAGCAATCAGCCCCAGCATTTT.

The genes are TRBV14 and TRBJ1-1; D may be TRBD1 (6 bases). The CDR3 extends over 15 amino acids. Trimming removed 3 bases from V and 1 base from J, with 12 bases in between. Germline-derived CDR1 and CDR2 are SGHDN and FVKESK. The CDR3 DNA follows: TGTGCCAGCAGCCATGAAAACAGGGAGAACACTGAAGCTTTCTTT. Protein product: CASSHENRENTEAFF.

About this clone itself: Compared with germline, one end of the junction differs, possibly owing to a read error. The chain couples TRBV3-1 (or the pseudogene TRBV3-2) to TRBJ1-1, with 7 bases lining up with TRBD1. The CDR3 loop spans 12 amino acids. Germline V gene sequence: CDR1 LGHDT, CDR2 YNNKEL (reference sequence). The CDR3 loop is CASRQAQGQAFF. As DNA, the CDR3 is TGTGCCAGCAGACAAGCACAGGGGCAGGCTTTCTTT.

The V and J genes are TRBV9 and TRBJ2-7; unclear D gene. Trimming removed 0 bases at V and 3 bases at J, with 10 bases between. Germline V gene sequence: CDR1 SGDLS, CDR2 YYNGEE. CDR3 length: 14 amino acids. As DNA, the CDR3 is TGTGCCAGCAGCGTAGTAGCTATGGGCTACGAGCAGTACTTC. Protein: CASSVVAMGYEQYF.

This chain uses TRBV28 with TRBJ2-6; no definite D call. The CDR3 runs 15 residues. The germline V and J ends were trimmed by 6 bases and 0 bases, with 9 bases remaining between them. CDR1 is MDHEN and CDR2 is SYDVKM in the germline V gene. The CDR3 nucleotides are TGTGCCAGCAGGGCTCCCCTCTCTGGGGCCAACGTCCTGACTTTC. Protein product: CASRAPLSGANVLTF.

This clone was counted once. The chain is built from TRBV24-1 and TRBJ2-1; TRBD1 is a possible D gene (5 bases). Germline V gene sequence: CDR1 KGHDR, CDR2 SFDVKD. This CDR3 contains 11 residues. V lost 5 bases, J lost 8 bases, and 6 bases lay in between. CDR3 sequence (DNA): TGTGCCACCAGTGTCAGGGATGAGCAGTTCTTC. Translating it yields CATSVRDEQFF.

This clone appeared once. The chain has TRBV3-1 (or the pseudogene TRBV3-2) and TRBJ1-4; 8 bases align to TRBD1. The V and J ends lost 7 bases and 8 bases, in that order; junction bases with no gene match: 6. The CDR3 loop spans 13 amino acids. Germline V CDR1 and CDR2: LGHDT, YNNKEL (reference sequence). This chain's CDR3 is CASNNRGGEKLFF. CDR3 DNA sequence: TGTGCCAGCAACAACAGGGGGGGCGAAAAACTGTTTTTT.

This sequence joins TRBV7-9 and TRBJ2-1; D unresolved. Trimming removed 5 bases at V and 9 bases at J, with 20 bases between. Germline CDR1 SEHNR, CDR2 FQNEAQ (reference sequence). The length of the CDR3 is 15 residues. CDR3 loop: CASSISIPYVSEQFF. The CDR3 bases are TGTGCCAGCAGCATCTCAATCCCGTATGTGAGTGAGCAGTTCTTC.

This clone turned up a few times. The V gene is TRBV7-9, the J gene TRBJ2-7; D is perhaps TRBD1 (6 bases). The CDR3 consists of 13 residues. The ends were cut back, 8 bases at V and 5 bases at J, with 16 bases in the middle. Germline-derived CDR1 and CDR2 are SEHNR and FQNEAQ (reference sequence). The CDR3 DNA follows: TGTGCCAGCGCTGAACAGGGAAGGGACGAGCAGTACTTC. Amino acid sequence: CASAEQGRDEQYF.

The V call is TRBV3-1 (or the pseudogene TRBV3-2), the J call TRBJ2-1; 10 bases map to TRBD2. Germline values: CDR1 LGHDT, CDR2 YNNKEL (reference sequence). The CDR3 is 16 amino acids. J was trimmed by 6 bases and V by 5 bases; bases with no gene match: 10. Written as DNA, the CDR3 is TGTGCCAGCAGCTCAAGCTCTAGCGGGAGATTCAATGAGCAGTTCTTC. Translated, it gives CASSSSSSGRFNEQFF.

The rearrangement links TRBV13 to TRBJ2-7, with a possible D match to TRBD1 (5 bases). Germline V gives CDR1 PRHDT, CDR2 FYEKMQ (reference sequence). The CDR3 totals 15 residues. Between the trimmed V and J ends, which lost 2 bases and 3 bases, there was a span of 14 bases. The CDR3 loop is CASSLLGQGDYEQYF. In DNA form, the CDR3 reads TGTGCCAGCAGCTTATTAGGGCAGGGTGACTACGAGCAGTACTTC.

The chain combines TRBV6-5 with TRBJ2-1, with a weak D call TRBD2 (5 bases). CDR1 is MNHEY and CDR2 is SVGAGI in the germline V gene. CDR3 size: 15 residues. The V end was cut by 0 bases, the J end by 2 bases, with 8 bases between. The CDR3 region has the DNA TGTGCCAGCAGTTACTCACTAGAAACCTACAATGAGCAGTTCTTC. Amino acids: CASSYSLETYNEQFF.

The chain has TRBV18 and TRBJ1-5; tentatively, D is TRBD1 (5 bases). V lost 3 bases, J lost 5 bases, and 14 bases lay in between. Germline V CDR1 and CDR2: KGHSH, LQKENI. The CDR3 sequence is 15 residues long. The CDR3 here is CASSPFQGGDQPQHF. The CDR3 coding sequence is TGTGCCAGCTCACCTTTCCAGGGAGGAGATCAGCCCCAGCATTTT.

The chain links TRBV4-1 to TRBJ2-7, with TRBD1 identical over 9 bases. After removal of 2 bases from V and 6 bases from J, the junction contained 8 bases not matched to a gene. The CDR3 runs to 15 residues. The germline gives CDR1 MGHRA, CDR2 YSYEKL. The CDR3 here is CASSQPTGGFLEQYF. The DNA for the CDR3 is TGCGCCAGCAGCCAACCGACAGGGGGGTTTCTCGAGCAGTACTTC.

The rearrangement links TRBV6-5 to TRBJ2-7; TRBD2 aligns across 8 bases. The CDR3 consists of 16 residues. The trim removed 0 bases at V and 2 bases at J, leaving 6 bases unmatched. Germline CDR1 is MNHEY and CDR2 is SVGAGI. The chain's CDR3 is CASSYSLAAGTYEQYF. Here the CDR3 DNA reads TGTGCCAGCAGTTACTCACTAGCGGCGGGTACCTACGAGCAGTACTTC.

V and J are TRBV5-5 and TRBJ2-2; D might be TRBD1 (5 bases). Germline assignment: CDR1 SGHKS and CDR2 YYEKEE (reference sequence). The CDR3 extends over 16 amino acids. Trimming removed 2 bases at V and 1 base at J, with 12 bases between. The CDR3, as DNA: TGTGCCAGCAGCTTCAGTAGGGGCGAGAACACCGGGGAGCTGTTTTTT. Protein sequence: CASSFSRGENTGELFF.

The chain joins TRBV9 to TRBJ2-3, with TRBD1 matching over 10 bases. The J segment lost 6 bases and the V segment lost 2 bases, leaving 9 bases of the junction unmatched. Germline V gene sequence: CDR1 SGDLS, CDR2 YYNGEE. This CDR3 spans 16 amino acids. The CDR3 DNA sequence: TGTGCCAGCAGCGTTCGGCTGGGACAGGGGCCCGATACGCAGTATTTT. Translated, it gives CASSVRLGQGPDTQYF.

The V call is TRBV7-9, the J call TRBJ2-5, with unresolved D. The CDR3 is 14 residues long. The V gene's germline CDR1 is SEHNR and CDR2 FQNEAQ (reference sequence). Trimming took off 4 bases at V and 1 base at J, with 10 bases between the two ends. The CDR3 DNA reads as TGTGCCAGCAGCTACAGTCCCAGCCAAGAGACCCAGTACTTC. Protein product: CASSYSPSQETQYF.

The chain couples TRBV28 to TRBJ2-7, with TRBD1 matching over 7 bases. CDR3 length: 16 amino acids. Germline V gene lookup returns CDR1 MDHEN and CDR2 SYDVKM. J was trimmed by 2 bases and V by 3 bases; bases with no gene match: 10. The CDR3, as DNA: TGTGCCAGCAGTTTCCTCCTTTGGGACAGCACCTACGAGCAGTACTTC. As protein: CASSFLLWDSTYEQYF.

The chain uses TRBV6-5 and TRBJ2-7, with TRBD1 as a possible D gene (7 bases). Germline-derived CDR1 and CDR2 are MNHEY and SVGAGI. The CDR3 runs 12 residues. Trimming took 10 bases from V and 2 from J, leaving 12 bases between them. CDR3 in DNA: TGTGCCACCAGGGGGGACACCTACGAGCAGTACTTC. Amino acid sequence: CATRGDTYEQYF.

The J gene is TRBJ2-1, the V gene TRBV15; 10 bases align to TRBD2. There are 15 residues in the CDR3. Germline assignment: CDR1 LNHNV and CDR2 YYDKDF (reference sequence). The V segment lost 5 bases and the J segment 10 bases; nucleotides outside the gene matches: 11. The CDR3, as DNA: TGTGCCACCAGCTCAAGCGGGAGGGCGGGACAGGAGCAGTTCTTC. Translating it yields CATSSSGRAGQEQFF.

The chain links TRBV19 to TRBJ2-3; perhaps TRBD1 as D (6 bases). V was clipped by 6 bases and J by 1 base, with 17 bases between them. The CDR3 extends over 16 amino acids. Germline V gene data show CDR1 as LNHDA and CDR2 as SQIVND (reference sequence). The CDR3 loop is CASSRDTLKGTDTQYF. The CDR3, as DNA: TGTGCCAGTAGCCGGGACACTCTAAAGGGCACAGATACGCAGTATTTT.

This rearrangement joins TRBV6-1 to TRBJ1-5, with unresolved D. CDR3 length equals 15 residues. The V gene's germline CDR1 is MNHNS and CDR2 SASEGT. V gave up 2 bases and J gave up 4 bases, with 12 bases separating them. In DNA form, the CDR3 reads TGTGCCAGCAGTGAACAGTGGGCAACGAATCAGCCCCAGCATTTT. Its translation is CASSEQWATNQPQHF.